These 32 T cell receptor beta chains were all obtained from the same sample, sequenced in a study of shared clonotypes between healthy human individuals. TCRdb's copy holds only in-frame clones and misses some; the assay was immunoSEQ multiplex PCR. This sample has some 2,000,000 clones, with approximately 94% found just once. Sequenced material: naive CD4+ T cells sorted from blood. Subset defined: CD45RA+ positively selected. The receptors originated from a man younger than 35 in good health.

The genes are TRBV6-5 and TRBJ2-7; D gene unclear. Trimming pared 8 bases from V and 2 bases from J, leaving 10 bases between. The CDR3 has 12 amino acids. Germline V gene sequence: CDR1 MNHEY, CDR2 SVGAGI. In DNA form, the CDR3 reads TGTGCCAGCGCTGGTCATCCCTACGAGCAGTACTTC. This sequence encodes CASAGHPYEQYF.

The chain couples TRBV4-3 to TRBJ1-1; D uncertain. Trimming took 0 bases from V and 1 from J, leaving 9 bases between them. CDR1 LGHNA and CDR2 YSLEER come from the germline V gene. The CDR3 loop spans 15 amino acids. The CDR3 nucleotides read TGCGCCAGCAGCCAAGATTTGGCAGCGAACACTGAAGCTTTCTTT. Translation gives CASSQDLAANTEAFF.

The V and J genes are TRBV7-9 and TRBJ2-1; 11 bases are a match to TRBD2. V lost 3 bases to trimming and J lost 3 bases; unmatched junction nucleotides: 4. Germline V gene lookup returns CDR1 SEHNR and CDR2 FQNEAQ (reference sequence). This CDR3 region has 16 residues. Written as DNA, the CDR3 is TGTGCCAGCAGCTTGAACCTAGCGGGGGGCTACAATGAGCAGTTCTTC. Translated, it gives CASSLNLAGGYNEQFF.

The table lists this clone with a count of one. J is TRBJ1-6 and V is TRBV28; D possibly corresponds to TRBD1 (5 bases). Germline CDR1 is MDHEN and CDR2 is SYDVKM. CDR3 size: 19 residues. Trimming pared 6 bases from V and 3 bases from J, leaving 24 bases between. CDR3 sequence: CASRVQAGPRGFYNSPLHF. CDR3 in DNA: TGTGCCAGCAGAGTCCAAGCCGGGCCCCGGGGCTTCTATAATTCACCCCTCCACTTT.

The chain has TRBV2 and TRBJ2-1; 11 bases match TRBD2. The length of the CDR3 is 20 residues. Germline CDR1 and CDR2: SNHLY and FYNNEI. Germline trimming cut 5 bases from V and 0 bases from J; bases unmatched to any gene: 15. In DNA form, the CDR3 reads TGTGCCAGCAGTCGCTATGGCACTAGCGGGGGTCTGAGCTCCTACAATGAGCAGTTCTTC. Translation gives CASSRYGTSGGLSSYNEQFF. The full variable domain, in which reference TRBV2 and TRBJ2-1 provide the parts outside the CDR3, is EPEVTQTPSHQVTQMGQEVILRCVPISNHLYFYWYRQILGQKVEFLVSFYNNEISEKSEIFDDQFSVERPDGSNFTLKIRSTKLEDSAMYFCASSRYGTSGGLSSYNEQFFGPGTRLTVL.

CDR3 coding DNA: TGCAGCGTTGCCCCTGGGGGAGAGACCCAGTACTTC. This gives the protein CSVAPGGETQYF. The rearrangement joins TRBV29-1 to TRBJ2-5, with D perhaps given as TRBD1 or TRBD2 (5 bases each). This CDR3 is built from 12 residues. The V gene lost 4 bases and the J gene lost 4 bases, with 10 bases spanning the gap. Germline CDR1 and CDR2: SQVTM and ANQGSEA.

On this clone: This same CDR3 is encoded by further DNA sequences in the sample. The chain links TRBV5-6 to TRBJ2-1; a weak D match, TRBD1 (5 bases). Trimming pared 0 bases from V and 2 bases from J, leaving 12 bases between. Germline lookup yields CDR1 SGHDT and CDR2 YYEEEE. CDR3 length: 16 amino acids. CDR3 in amino acids: CASSLVGQGTYNEQFF. In nucleotides, the CDR3 is TGTGCCAGCAGCTTGGTTGGGCAGGGCACCTACAATGAGCAGTTCTTC. Supplemented by reference TRBV5-6 and TRBJ2-1, the full variable domain reads DAGVTQSPTHLIKTRGQQVTLRCSPKSGHDTVSWYQQALGQGPQFIFQYYEEEERQRGNFPDRFSGHQFPNYSSELNVNALLLGDSALYLCASSLVGQGTYNEQFFGPGTRLTVL.

This chain uses TRBV6-1 with TRBJ1-1; no clear D gene. The CDR3 contains 16 residues. From germline, CDR1 is MNHNS and CDR2 SASEGT. The germline V and J ends were trimmed by 0 bases and 1 base, with 12 bases remaining between them. The CDR3 DNA sequence: TGTGCCAGCAGTGAAGCAACGGGAGAATGGAACACTGAAGCTTTCTTT. Translated: CASSEATGEWNTEAFF.

The chain carries TRBV6-5 and TRBJ2-5, with TRBD1 matching over 8 bases. Trimming at V came to 0 bases and at J to 4 bases, leaving 7 bases not matched to a gene. The CDR3 covers 16 residues. Per the germline V gene, CDR1 is MNHEY and CDR2 is SVGAGI. The DNA of the CDR3 is TGTGCCAGCAGTTACTCCCGGCAGGGGGCGAGAGAGACCCAGTACTTC. It encodes CASSYSRQGARETQYF.

The V call is TRBV5-1, the J call TRBJ2-1; TRBD2 agrees at 10 bases. Germline values: CDR1 SGHRS, CDR2 YFSETQ. The CDR3 is 15 residues long. V shed 4 bases, J shed 7 bases, and the junction held 8 bases outside the gene matches. The CDR3 region is CASSQGSGRGNEQFF. In DNA form, the CDR3 reads TGCGCCAGCAGCCAGGGCAGCGGGAGGGGGAATGAGCAGTTCTTC.

Points on this clone: One junction end disagrees with the germline gene, perhaps due to a read error. This sequence joins TRBV6-9 and TRBJ2-7; 10 bases line up with TRBD1. The CDR3 is 13 amino acids. In germline, CDR1 is MNHGY, CDR2 SVAAGI. The CDR3 loop is CATPTGGSDEQYF. Here the CDR3 DNA reads TGTGCCACGCCGACAGGGGGCTCCGACGAGCAGTACTTC.

The chain has TRBV18 and TRBJ1-1; D not resolved. Trimming took 3 bases from V and 4 from J, leaving 18 bases between them. This CDR3 is built from 16 residues. Germline assignment: CDR1 KGHSH and CDR2 LQKENI. DNA of the CDR3: TGTGCCAGCTCACCCAACGGGCCCCAAGGGATCACTGAAGCTTTCTTT. Encoded protein: CASSPNGPQGITEAFF.

This chain links TRBV10-3 with TRBJ2-1; tentatively, D is TRBD1 or TRBD2 (5 bases each). CDR1 is ENHRY, CDR2 SYGVKD, per germline. The V end was cut by 4 bases, the J end by 11 bases, with 9 bases between. The CDR3 sequence is 11 residues long. In nucleotides, the CDR3 is TGTGCCATCAGTGTCCGGGGCCAGCAGTTCTTC. Translating it yields CAISVRGQQFF.

This chain links TRBV25-1 with TRBJ2-1; 8 bases map to TRBD1. The germline V gene has CDR1 MGHDK and CDR2 SYGVNS. CDR3 length: 13 residues. Trimming cost V 8 bases and J 6 bases; bases outside gene matches: 6. As DNA, the CDR3 is TGTGCCAGCGGACCGGGACAGGTCAATGAGCAGTTCTTC. Translating it yields CASGPGQVNEQFF.

This clone was detected once. The chain has TRBV6-1 and TRBJ2-7, with a weak D call TRBD1 (6 bases). Germline assignment: CDR1 MNHNS and CDR2 SASEGT. The CDR3 covers 15 residues. V lost 6 bases and J 2 bases, leaving 17 bases between the germline ends. In DNA, the CDR3 is TGTGCCAGCAGGCCCAGCACAGGGATAACCTACGAGCAGTACTTC. The encoded protein is CASRPSTGITYEQYF.

V usage is TRBV6-5 and J usage is TRBJ2-3; the D call may be TRBD1 or TRBD2 (6 bases each). Germline-derived CDR1 and CDR2 are MNHEY and SVGAGI. V lost 5 bases to trimming and J lost 10 bases, with 22 bases between them. This CDR3 has 15 amino acids. Written as DNA, the CDR3 is TGTGCCAGCAGTCCCATCTGGGGGGCTCTTTCGGCGCAGTATTTT. It is translated as CASSPIWGALSAQYF.

The chain couples TRBV28 to TRBJ2-7, with TRBD1 matching over 8 bases. The germline V gene has CDR1 MDHEN and CDR2 SYDVKM. Trimming at V came to 5 bases and at J to 5 bases, leaving 8 bases not matched to a gene. The CDR3 consists of 14 residues. The CDR3: CASSRDRGRDEQYF. The CDR3 DNA sequence: TGTGCCAGCAGTCGCGACAGGGGAAGAGACGAGCAGTACTTC. Using reference TRBV28 and TRBJ2-7 for the parts outside the CDR3, the full variable domain is DVKVTQSSRYLVKRTGEKVFLECVQDMDHENMFWYRQDPGLGLRLIYFSYDVKMKEKGDIPEGYSVSREKKERFSLILESASTNQTSMYLCASSRDRGRDEQYFGPGTRLTVT.

The CDR3 region has the DNA TGCGCCAGCAGCTTGGATTTGGCTTATTCACCCCTCCACTTT. This sequence encodes CASSLDLAYSPLHF. The chain links TRBV5-1 to TRBJ1-6; no clear D gene. Germline V gene data show CDR1 as SGHRS and CDR2 as YFSETQ. V lost 0 bases, J lost 8 bases, and 9 bases lay in between. The length of the CDR3 is 14 residues.

This chain joins TRBV7-6 and TRBJ1-4; TRBD1 matches 8 bases. The CDR3 is 14 residues long. Trimming at V came to 0 bases and at J to 7 bases, leaving 1 base not matched to a gene. The germline gives CDR1 SGHVS, CDR2 FNYEAQ. CDR3 loop: CASSLATGGEKLFF. In DNA form, the CDR3 reads TGTGCCAGCAGCTTAGCAACAGGGGGTGAAAAACTGTTTTTT.

The chain couples TRBV27 to TRBJ2-6, with D possibly matching TRBD2 (5 bases). Germline V gene lookup returns CDR1 MNHEY and CDR2 SMNVEV (reference sequence). The CDR3 has 17 residues. Trimming took off 10 bases at V and 0 bases at J, with 19 bases between the two ends. The CDR3 coding sequence is TGTGCCACCGCCACTGAGGGATCCCTCTCTGGGGCCAACGTCCTGACTTTC. It encodes CATATEGSLSGANVLTF.

The chain links TRBV30 to TRBJ2-7, with 12 bases fitting TRBD2. With V trimmed by 2 bases and J by 3 bases, 8 bases remained unmatched. CDR1 is GTSNPN, CDR2 SVGIG, per germline (reference sequence). This CDR3 has 16 residues. The CDR3 bases are TGTGCCTGGAGTCTCCGACTAGCGGGAGCCCACTACGAGCAGTACTTC. This gives the protein CAWSLRLAGAHYEQYF.

The CDR3 loop is CASSPHLQQETQYF. In DNA form, the CDR3 reads TGTGCCAGCAGCCCCCACTTACAGCAAGAGACCCAGTACTTC. This chain links TRBV25-1 with TRBJ2-5; no clear D. CDR1 and CDR2 (germline): MGHDK, SYGVNS. This CDR3 comprises 14 residues. Trimming took off 6 bases at V and 2 bases at J, with 13 bases between the two ends. The variable domain in full, completed from reference TRBV25-1 and TRBJ2-5, reads EADIYQTPRYLVIGTGKKITLECSQTMGHDKMYWYQQDPGMELHLIHYSYGVNSTEKGDLSSESTVSRIRTEHFPLTLESARPSHTSQYLCASSPHLQQETQYFGPGTRLLVL.

The CDR3 nucleotides are TGTGCCAGCAGCTTAGTTTGGGACTACACTGAAGCTTTCTTT. Translated: CASSLVWDYTEAFF. The V gene is TRBV7-9, the J gene TRBJ1-1; tentative D call: TRBD1 (5 bases). This CDR3 is built from 14 residues. The germline V gene has CDR1 SEHNR and CDR2 FQNEAQ (reference sequence). The V end was cut by 1 base, the J end by 3 bases, with 9 bases between.

V and J are TRBV6-1 and TRBJ2-7, with D hard to call. CDR1 and CDR2 from the germline V gene are MNHNS and SASEGT. The ends were cut back, 6 bases at V and 3 bases at J, with 9 bases in the middle. CDR3 length: 12 residues. CDR3 amino acids: CASRLVSYEQYF. The CDR3 DNA follows: TGTGCCAGCAGATTGGTGAGCTACGAGCAGTACTTC.

The gene calls are TRBV16 and TRBJ1-1; D may be TRBD1 (6 bases). From germline, CDR1 is KGHSY and CDR2 FQNENV. There are 15 residues in the CDR3. Trimming stripped 5 bases from V and 0 bases from J, with 13 bases between. The CDR3 spells CASSLRTVMNTEAFF. CDR3 bases: TGTGCCAGCAGCTTACGGACAGTTATGAACACTGAAGCTTTCTTT.

This sequence joins TRBV5-1 and TRBJ2-6, with a possible D match to TRBD1 (6 bases). CDR1 SGHRS and CDR2 YFSETQ come from the germline V gene. The CDR3 sequence is 15 residues long. The V and J ends lost 0 bases and 10 bases respectively, with 14 bases between them. Here the CDR3 DNA reads TGCGCCAGCAGCTTGGGAGGTGCAGGGACAAACGTCCTGACTTTC. It yields the protein CASSLGGAGTNVLTF.

The V and J genes are TRBV2 and TRBJ2-2; 9 bases match TRBD1. There are 15 residues in the CDR3. In germline, CDR1 is SNHLY, CDR2 FYNNEI. With 6 bases clipped from V and 3 bases from J, the junction kept 5 bases outside the gene matches. The CDR3 reads CASRQGAKDTGELFF. The CDR3 coding sequence is TGTGCCAGCAGACAGGGGGCAAAGGACACCGGGGAGCTGTTTTTT.

V usage is TRBV6-1 and J usage is TRBJ2-2; 7 nucleotides align to TRBD1. CDR1 is MNHNS and CDR2 is SASEGT in the germline V gene. The CDR3 consists of 15 residues. V lost 7 bases to trimming and J lost 3 bases; unmatched junction nucleotides: 8. For the CDR3, the DNA is TGTGCCAGCATTAGTCTGGACAGGTACACCGGGGAGCTGTTTTTT. It specifies CASISLDRYTGELFF.

The V call is TRBV7-2, the J call TRBJ1-2; D might be TRBD1 (6 bases). The CDR3 is 13 residues long. Germline V gives CDR1 SGHTA, CDR2 FQGNSA. Trimming removed 6 bases at V and 2 bases at J, with 10 bases between. Here the CDR3 reads CASRATGNYGYTF. For the CDR3, the DNA is TGTGCCAGCAGAGCGACAGGAAACTATGGCTACACCTTC.

On this clone: Within the sample, other DNA sequences also encode this same CDR3. This chain uses TRBV10-1 with TRBJ1-2, with D unresolved. The V end lost 2 bases, the J end lost 0 bases, and 4 bases lay between the germline ends. The CDR3 is 13 residues long. Germline CDR1 is WNHNN and CDR2 is SYGVQD (reference sequence). The CDR3 DNA reads as TGCGCCAGCAGTGAGAATCCTAACTATGGCTACACCTTC. Protein: CASSENPNYGYTF.

Concerning this clone itself: Other DNA sequences in the sample encode the same CDR3. V usage is TRBV4-3 and J usage is TRBJ2-3; the D is unclear. There are 15 residues in the CDR3. V dropped 0 bases and J dropped 0 bases, with 7 bases sitting between them. Germline V gene data show CDR1 as LGHNA and CDR2 as YSLEER. In DNA form, the CDR3 reads TGCGCCAGCAGCCAAGATGGAACCAGCACAGATACGCAGTATTTT. Translating it yields CASSQDGTSTDTQYF.

This sequence joins TRBV6-5 and TRBJ1-2, with 7 bases fitting TRBD1. This CDR3 is 15 amino acids long. V lost 4 bases, J lost 1 base, and 6 bases stayed unmatched. Germline values: CDR1 MNHEY, CDR2 SVGAGI. CDR3: CASSSGTANNYGYTF. CDR3 sequence (DNA): TGTGCCAGCAGTTCCGGGACAGCCAATAACTATGGCTACACCTTC.